The 9 T cell receptor beta chains below all came from one sample that was sequenced in a study of cytomegalovirus exposure and HLA in healthy donors. The PCR had 60 Vbeta and 13 Jbeta primers. Assay: immunoSEQ multiplex PCR; the TCRdb copy retains only in-frame clones and omits some. The data hold 65,000 to 85,000 clones, with roughly 80% observed a single time. Sequenced: PBMCs. The receptors were sampled from a woman in her forties in good health and CMV-seropositive.

This clone was recorded a few times. This chain links TRBV18 with TRBJ1-4; TRBD1 might be the D (6 bases). Germline loops: CDR1 KGHSH, CDR2 LQKENI. The V gene lost 5 bases and the J gene lost 0 bases, with 16 bases spanning the gap. The CDR3 spans 17 residues. For the CDR3, the DNA is TGTGCCAGCTCAAGGTGGGCCAGGGGTACAACTAATGAAAAACTGTTTTTT. Translated: CASSRWARGTTNEKLFF.

This clone occurred once. The V call is TRBV5-1, the J call TRBJ1-1; TRBD1 matches 7 bases. The CDR3 sequence is 17 residues long. Germline V CDR1 and CDR2: SGHRS, YFSETQ. After removal of 0 bases from V and 2 bases from J, the junction contained 10 bases not matched to a gene. CDR3 DNA: TGCGCCAGCAGCTTGGACGCCTTAGGGACAGTTAACACTGAAGCTTTCTTT. Translation: CASSLDALGTVNTEAFF.

The chain links TRBV14 to TRBJ1-2; D perhaps matches TRBD1 (5 bases). The V end lost 1 base, the J end lost 1 base, and 13 bases lay between the germline ends. This CDR3 has 16 residues. Germline V gene sequence: CDR1 SGHDN, CDR2 FVKESK. In DNA form, the CDR3 reads TGTGCCAGCAGCCAAGTGGGGGGTCGGCTTAACTATGGCTACACCTTC. Its translation is CASSQVGGRLNYGYTF. Using reference TRBV14 and TRBJ1-2 for the parts outside the CDR3, the full variable domain is EAGVTQFPSHSVIEKGQTVTLRCDPISGHDNLYWYRRVMGKEIKFLLHFVKESKQDESGMPNNRFLAERTGGTYSTLKVQPAELEDSGVYFCASSQVGGRLNYGYTFGSGTRLTVV.

This chain joins TRBV5-1 and TRBJ2-1; 10 bases align to TRBD2. With 4 bases clipped from V and 9 bases from J, the junction kept 13 bases outside the gene matches. Germline CDR1 SGHRS, CDR2 YFSETQ. The CDR3 is 16 amino acids. CDR3 protein: CASSGLSGLADVEQFF. The CDR3 DNA reads as TGCGCCAGCAGCGGGTTGTCAGGACTAGCGGATGTTGAGCAGTTCTTC.

This clone appeared a few times. The chain recombines TRBV7-6 with TRBJ1-5; possibly TRBD1 for D (5 bases). V was cut by 4 bases and J by 4 bases, with 8 bases left in between. The length of the CDR3 is 13 residues. CDR1 and CDR2 (germline): SGHVS, FNYEAQ. CDR3 residues: CASSSQGNQPQHF. For the CDR3, the DNA is TGTGCCAGCAGCTCCCAGGGAAATCAGCCCCAGCATTTT.

There are a few counts of this clone. The chain recombines TRBV6-5 with TRBJ1-1; 12 nucleotides line up with TRBD1. Germline V gene data show CDR1 as MNHEY and CDR2 as SVGAGI. V gave up 5 bases and J gave up 7 bases; unmatched junction bases: 8. This CDR3 has 15 residues. CDR3 bases: TGTGCCAGCAGTCCCGGGACAGGGGGCCGGGATGAAGCTTTCTTT. Its protein product is CASSPGTGGRDEAFF.

This sequence joins TRBV5-1 and TRBJ1-1; TRBD1 might be the D (6 bases). Germline lookup yields CDR1 SGHRS and CDR2 YFSETQ. The V gene lost 2 bases and the J gene lost 5 bases, with 16 bases spanning the gap. The CDR3 has 15 residues. The CDR3 here is CASSLLVGARTEAFF. The CDR3 DNA follows: TGCGCCAGCAGCTTACTTGTGGGGGCGCGTACTGAAGCTTTCTTT.

The V and J genes are TRBV29-1 and TRBJ2-5, with D possibly being TRBD2 (6 bases). Germline CDR1 reads SQVTM; CDR2 reads ANQGSEA. This CDR3 is 13 amino acids long. Trimming removed 8 bases from V and 5 bases from J, with 18 bases in between. Here the CDR3 DNA reads TGCAGCACCATTCTAGCGCTACGGGAGACCCAGTACTTC. Its translation is CSTILALRETQYF. The entire variable domain, with the rest obtained from reference TRBV29-1 and TRBJ2-5, is as follows: SAVISQKPSRDICQRGTSLTIQCQVDSQVTMMFWYRQQPGQSLTLIATANQGSEATYESGFVIDKFPISRPNLTFSTLTVSNMSPEDSSIYLCSTILALRETQYFGPGTRLLVL.

The genes are TRBV9 and TRBJ1-4, with 10 bases identical to TRBD1. The CDR3 loop spans 13 amino acids. V was pared by 7 bases and J by 7 bases, with 4 bases of the junction left unmatched. Germline-derived CDR1 and CDR2 are SGDLS and YYNGEE. The CDR3: CASAGQGGEKLFF. DNA of the CDR3: TGTGCCAGCGCCGGACAGGGGGGTGAAAAACTGTTTTTT.